This T cell receptor beta chain came from a study of beta chain features in type 1 diabetes. As for the study in general: Roughly 110,000,000 sorted cells were examined across all samples.

This clone was seen more than once but under ten times. The antigen is undetermined. Of the isolated RNA, all was reverse transcribed, and so the sequenced material was expressed TCRB transcripts. The protocol was immunoSEQ multiplex PCR, while the TCRdb copy is restricted to in-frame clones and leaves out a portion. The top ten clones hold around 1.2% of a sample with 140,000 to 150,000 clones, approximately 13% of them seen once. The germline gives CDR1 MDHEN, CDR2 SYDVKM. After removal of 3 bases from V and 9 bases from J, the junction contained 4 bases not matched to a gene. The length of the CDR3 is 13 residues. Study outcomes and limitations: Equally in patients and controls, shorter templates might have been favored by PCR. TCRB CDR3s were moderately but significantly shorter in Type 1 diabetes patients in all four CD4+ subsets.

Sequences were obtained from central memory CD4+ T cells from blood. The rearrangement links TRBV28 to TRBJ2-1, with 8 bases identical to TRBD1. The receptor comes from a man between 18 and 35 years old with type 1 diabetes. The CDR3 loop reads CASSFPDRAEQFF. The CDR3 DNA is TGTGCCAGCAGTTTCCCGGACAGGGCTGAGCAGTTCTTC.